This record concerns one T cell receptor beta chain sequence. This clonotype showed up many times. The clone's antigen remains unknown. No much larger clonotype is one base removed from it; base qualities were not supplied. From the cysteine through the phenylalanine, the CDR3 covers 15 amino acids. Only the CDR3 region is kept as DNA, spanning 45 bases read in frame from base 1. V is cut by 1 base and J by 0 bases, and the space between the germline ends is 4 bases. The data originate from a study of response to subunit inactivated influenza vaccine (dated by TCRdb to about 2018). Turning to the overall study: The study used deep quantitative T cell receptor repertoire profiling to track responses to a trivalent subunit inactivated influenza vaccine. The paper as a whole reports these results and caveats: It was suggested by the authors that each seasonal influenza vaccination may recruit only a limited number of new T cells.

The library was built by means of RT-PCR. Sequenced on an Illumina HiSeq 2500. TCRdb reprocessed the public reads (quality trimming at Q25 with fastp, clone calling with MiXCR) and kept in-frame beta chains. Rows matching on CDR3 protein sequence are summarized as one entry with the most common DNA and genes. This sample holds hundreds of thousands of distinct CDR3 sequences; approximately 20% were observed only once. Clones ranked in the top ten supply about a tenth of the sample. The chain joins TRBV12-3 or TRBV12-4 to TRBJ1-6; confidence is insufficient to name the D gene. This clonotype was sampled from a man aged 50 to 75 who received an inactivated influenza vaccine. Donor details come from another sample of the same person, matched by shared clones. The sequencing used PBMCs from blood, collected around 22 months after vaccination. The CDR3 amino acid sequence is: CASSLVSSYNSPLHF. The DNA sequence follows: TGTGCCAGCAGTTTAGTCAGCTCCTATAATTCACCCCTCCACTTT.